This section outlines one T cell receptor beta chain sequence together with its context. The same CDR3 is also encoded by other DNA sequences in this sample. A CD45RA-negative memory subset and a CD45RA+ naive subset were separated from the CD4+ cells. The sample belongs to a study of shared clonotypes between healthy human individuals. V dropped 0 bases and J dropped 7 bases, with 14 bases sitting between them. CDR3 size: 16 residues. Germline V gene data show CDR1 as SGHRS and CDR2 as YFSETQ. Measured with immunoSEQ multiplex PCR; TCRdb has only the in-frame clones, and not every one. The sample has about 2.4 million clones, around nine tenths seen once.

Sequencing was performed on naive CD4+ T cells sorted from blood. This sample's subset: CD45RA+ positively selected. The V gene is TRBV5-1, the J gene TRBJ1-6; tentative D call: TRBD1 (6 bases). This receptor was identified in a man in his late teens or twenties in good health. CDR3 amino acids: CASSLEGGGGNSPLHF. For the CDR3, the DNA is TGCGCCAGCAGCTTGGAGGGGGGCGGCGGGAATTCACCCCTCCACTTT.